Below are 11 T cell receptor gamma chains sequenced from a single sample in a study of Vδ1+ human thymocytes. The study's findings and limits: Highly polyclonal TRG and TRD repertoires with Gaussian CDR3 length distributions appeared in thymus.

Sequences come from RNA converted to cDNA by reverse transcription. The CDR3 regions were amplified by multiplex PCR from V-gene primers to a constant-region primer. TCRdb re-processed the multiplex PCR reads using CATT. The sample records 30,000 to 45,000 gamma-chain clones, roughly 21% being singletons. Antigens of these TCRs are unknown. Sequenced material: Vdelta1+ gamma-delta thymocytes from the thymus. Noted subset: FACS-sorted CD3+ TCRalphabeta- TCRVdelta1+ TCRVdelta2- thymocytes. The receptors derive from a girl under three years old who had congenital heart surgery.

The rearrangement joins TRGV2 to TRGJP2. The CDR3 runs to 16 residues. Germline trimming cut 1 base from V and 5 bases from J; bases unmatched to any gene: 10. Germline V lookup: CDR1 EGSNGY, CDR2 YDSYNSKV. This CDR3 is CATWDGQWRSDWIKTF. Written as DNA, the CDR3 is TGTGCCACCTGGGACGGCCAGTGGAGGAGTGATTGGATCAAGACGTTT.

Only a few counts were recorded for this clone. The gene calls are TRGV3 and TRGJ1 or TRGJ2. Per germline, CDR1 VTNTFY and CDR2 YDVSTARD (reference sequence). V dropped 0 bases and J dropped 9; count of bases not matched to a gene: 8. This CDR3 comprises 13 residues. The CDR3 sequence: CATWDRPLSKKLF. For the CDR3, the DNA is TGTGCCACCTGGGACAGGCCATTAAGTAAGAAACTCTTT.

The rearrangement uses TRGV4 and TRGJ1 or TRGJ2. The CDR3 sequence is 13 residues long. Germline-derived CDR1 and CDR2 are EGSTGY and YDSYTSSV. With V trimmed by 3 bases and J by 10 bases, 12 bases remained unmatched. In DNA form, the CDR3 reads TGTGCCACCTGGGATTACCTGGGACCCAAGAAACTCTTT. Amino acid sequence: CATWDYLGPKKLF.

This clone was seen a few times. This CDR3 is also generated by other DNA sequences in the sample. This chain uses TRGV3 with TRGJ1 or TRGJ2. V lost 1 base, J lost 3 bases, and 6 bases stayed unmatched. The CDR3 consists of 14 residues. CDR1 and CDR2 (germline): VTNTFY, YDVSTARD (reference sequence). Here the CDR3 reads CATWDRGIYYKKLF. The CDR3 nucleotides read TGTGCCACCTGGGACAGAGGGATTTATTATAAGAAACTCTTT.

Remarks on this clone: This may arise from a read error, as a much more abundant clone is one base away. The sample contains more than one DNA sequence encoding this CDR3. The chain recombines TRGV9 with TRGJ1 or TRGJ2. Germline values: CDR1 GITISATS, CDR2 ISYDGTV (reference sequence). The V gene end was trimmed by 5 bases and the J gene end by 4 bases; junction bases not matched to a gene: 2. The CDR3 covers 11 residues. For the CDR3, the DNA is TGTGCCTTGTGGGGATATTATAAGAAACTCTTT. The encoded protein is CALWGYYKKLF.

This chain joins TRGV9 and TRGJ1 or TRGJ2. Per the germline V gene, CDR1 is GITISATS and CDR2 is ISYDGTV (reference sequence). After removal of 6 bases from V and 4 bases from J, the junction contained 6 bases not matched to a gene. The CDR3 covers 12 residues. CDR3 protein: CALWLGYYKKLF. CDR3 nucleotide sequence: TGTGCCTTGTGGTTAGGATATTATAAGAAACTCTTT.

About this clone itself: A read error may produce the germline difference seen at one junction end. V gene TRGV5 combines with J gene TRGJ1 or TRGJ2. Germline V gene sequence: CDR1 VINAFY, CDR2 YDVSNSKD. CDR3 length equals 11 residues. CDR3 sequence reads: CATWVRPEKLF. In nucleotides, the CDR3 is TGTGCCACCTGGGTCAGGCCCGAGAAACTCTTT.

Regarding this clone: A much larger clone lies one base from this, so it may be a read error. The same CDR3 arises from other DNA sequences in this sample as well. This chain connects TRGV9 to TRGJ1 or TRGJ2. The junction had 3 bases not matched to a gene; V was cut back by 4 bases and J by 3 bases. Germline V gene lookup returns CDR1 GITISATS and CDR2 ISYDGTV (reference sequence). CDR3 length: 12 residues. DNA of the CDR3: TGTGCCTTGTGGGATGTTTATTATAAGAAACTCTTT. Translation: CALWDVYYKKLF.

The chain has TRGV3 and TRGJ1 or TRGJ2. With V trimmed by 3 bases and J by 3 bases, 14 bases remained unmatched. This CDR3 has 16 residues. The germline V gene encodes CDR1 VTNTFY and CDR2 YDVSTARD (reference sequence). The CDR3 bases are TGTGCCACCTGGGACGTACTCACGGGGGTTTATTATAAGAAACTCTTT. Translation gives CATWDVLTGVYYKKLF.

This clone was counted a few times. The V gene is TRGV4, the J gene TRGJ1 or TRGJ2. V shed 5 bases and J 5 bases; nucleotides not matched to a gene: 6. From germline, CDR1 is EGSTGY and CDR2 YDSYTSSV. CDR3 length equals 12 residues. In DNA, the CDR3 is TGTGCCACCTGGGCCCACGATTATAAGAAACTCTTT. Translated: CATWAHDYKKLF.

This clone was detected a few times. V and J are TRGV8 and TRGJ1 or TRGJ2. This CDR3 contains 13 residues. CDR1 VENAVY and CDR2 YDSYNSRV come from the germline V gene. V shed 3 bases and J 6 bases; nucleotides not matched to a gene: 8. The CDR3 region has the DNA TGTGCCACCTGGGATTGGATTTCTTATAAGAAACTCTTT. Residues: CATWDWISYKKLF.